The clone carrying this T cell receptor (beta chain) was found many times. CDR3 length: 18 amino acids. Germline loops: CDR1 LGHNA, CDR2 YNFKEQ. With V trimmed by 5 bases and J by 0 bases, 9 bases remained unmatched. The data originate from a study of beta chain features in type 1 diabetes. Expressed TCRB transcripts got sequenced, as all isolated RNA was reverse transcribed. Here immunoSEQ multiplex PCR was the method, and the copy in TCRdb shows in-frame clones only, minus some. The data hold roughly 300,000 clones, with roughly 8% observed a single time. The V gene is TRBV4-2, the J gene TRBJ2-6; 8 bases match TRBD1. The sequence derives from a woman aged 18-35 years in good health. The sequenced sample was central memory CD4+ T cells from blood. The CDR3 loop is CASSSRDRIISGANVLTF. CDR3 coding DNA: TGTGCCAGCAGCTCCAGGGACAGGATTATCTCTGGGGCCAACGTCCTGACTTTC.